These 28 T cell receptor beta chains came from one sample sequenced in a study of cytomegalovirus exposure and HLA in healthy donors. Vbeta (60) and Jbeta (13) primers were used in the PCR. Profiling relied on immunoSEQ multiplex PCR, and the TCRdb table lists in-frame clones only, not all of them. The top ten clones hold 3.1% of a sample with 150,000 to 200,000 clones, around 80% of them seen once. Source material: PBMCs. Source of these receptors: a woman in her forties or fifties in good health and CMV-seropositive.

This clone occurred a few times. The chain links TRBV30 to TRBJ2-1; possible D gene TRBD2, 6 bases. This CDR3 contains 15 residues. The germline gives CDR1 GTSNPN, CDR2 SVGIG (reference sequence). Trimming removed 3 bases from V and 10 bases from J, with 22 bases in between. The CDR3 is CAWSGGQAGREEQFF. The DNA for the CDR3 is TGTGCCTGGAGCGGGGGTCAGGCTGGCAGGGAGGAGCAGTTCTTC.

V is TRBV11-3 and J is TRBJ1-1, with 9 bases that match TRBD1. With 4 bases clipped from V and 1 base from J, the junction kept 7 bases outside the gene matches. Germline V gene data show CDR1 as SGHNT and CDR2 as YENEEA. The length of the CDR3 is 16 residues. CDR3 in DNA: TGTGCCAGCAGCTCGGCGACGACAGGGGGGAACACTGAAGCTTTCTTT. This sequence encodes CASSSATTGGNTEAFF.

The chain recombines TRBV30 with TRBJ1-1; 7 bases are shared with TRBD1. Looked up from germline, CDR1 is GTSNPN and CDR2 is SVGIG (reference sequence). J gave up 1 base and V 5 bases, and 4 bases lay outside the gene matches. This CDR3 is 13 amino acids long. This chain's CDR3 is CAWAGTANTEAFF. CDR3 coding DNA: TGTGCCTGGGCGGGGACAGCGAACACTGAAGCTTTCTTT.

This rearrangement joins TRBV5-4 to TRBJ2-1; 10 nucleotides align to TRBD2. With 3 bases clipped from V and 9 bases from J, the junction kept 6 bases outside the gene matches. The CDR3 extends over 14 amino acids. Germline V lookup: CDR1 SGHNT, CDR2 YYREEE (reference sequence). The CDR3 DNA reads TGTGCCAGCAGCTACCTAGCGGGGGAGTCTGAGCAGTTCTTC. As protein: CASSYLAGESEQFF.

The V call is TRBV18, the J call TRBJ2-3; 7 bases are shared with TRBD1. V gave up 3 bases and J gave up 1 base; unmatched junction bases: 4. This CDR3 is 15 amino acids long. The germline gives CDR1 KGHSH, CDR2 LQKENI. This CDR3 reads CASSPWDSGTDTQYF. In DNA, the CDR3 is TGTGCCAGCTCACCCTGGGACAGTGGCACAGATACGCAGTATTTT.

The chain links TRBV27 to TRBJ1-2; TRBD1 matches at 9 bases. CDR3 length: 16 amino acids. Germline values: CDR1 MNHEY, CDR2 SMNVEV (reference sequence). V dropped 4 bases and J dropped 5; count of bases not matched to a gene: 11. The CDR3 nucleotides are TGTGCCAGCAGTTCTAATCCGCGGACAGGGGTATATGGCTACACCTTC. As protein: CASSSNPRTGVYGYTF.

The chain couples TRBV10-2 to TRBJ2-7; 14 bases match TRBD2. Losses at the gene ends were 7 bases for V and 6 bases for J; bases not matched to a gene: 5. The CDR3 contains 14 residues. Germline lookup yields CDR1 WSHSY and CDR2 SAAADI. CDR3 amino acids: CASIGTSGSSEQYF. The CDR3 DNA reads TGCGCCAGCATTGGGACTAGCGGGAGTAGCGAGCAGTACTTC.

This chain links TRBV30 with TRBJ2-3; D is unclear. Germline CDR1 reads GTSNPN; CDR2 reads SVGIG (reference sequence). The CDR3 sequence is 13 residues long. V was trimmed by 1 base and J by 2 bases, leaving 7 bases between them. The CDR3 here is CAWSGPNTDTQYF. The CDR3 DNA is TGTGCCTGGAGTGGGCCCAACACAGATACGCAGTATTTT.

Only a few counts were recorded for this clone. The chain employs TRBV15 and TRBJ1-1, with 7 nucleotides matching TRBD1. Germline assignment: CDR1 LNHNV and CDR2 YYDKDF (reference sequence). J gave up 5 bases and V 3 bases, and 3 bases lay outside the gene matches. This CDR3 contains 13 residues. DNA for the CDR3: TGTGCCACCAGCAGCCAGGGGGAAACTGAAGCTTTCTTT. Its protein is CATSSQGETEAFF.

The chain combines TRBV19 with TRBJ2-1; 7 bases are a match to TRBD2. The length of the CDR3 is 17 residues. V trimming: 5 bases; J trimming: 2 bases; junction bases outside the gene matches: 12. Germline loops: CDR1 LNHDA, CDR2 SQIVND (reference sequence). CDR3: CASSPAMGGRAYNEQFF. The CDR3 DNA sequence: TGTGCCAGTAGTCCCGCTATGGGGGGGAGAGCCTACAATGAGCAGTTCTTC.

V usage is TRBV30 and J usage is TRBJ1-5; possible D gene TRBD1, 5 bases. V lost 2 bases to trimming and J lost 4 bases, with 15 bases between them. Germline CDR1 is GTSNPN and CDR2 is SVGIG (reference sequence). The CDR3 contains 15 residues. The CDR3 reads CAWSPSGGRNQPQHF. CDR3 nucleotides: TGTGCCTGGAGTCCCTCCGGGGGAAGGAATCAGCCCCAGCATTTT.

This clone was detected only a few times. The chain recombines TRBV25-1 with TRBJ2-5, with D possibly being TRBD1 (5 bases). V lost 2 bases to trimming and J lost 4 bases, with 8 bases between them. In germline, CDR1 is MGHDK, CDR2 SYGVNS. This CDR3 comprises 13 residues. Written as DNA, the CDR3 is TGTGCCAGCAGTGAACCAGGGCTAGAGACCCAGTACTTC. It is translated as CASSEPGLETQYF.

The J gene is TRBJ2-7, the V gene TRBV19; the match to TRBD1 covers 7 bases. V lost 7 bases and J lost 1; bases outside the gene matches: 4. Germline V gives CDR1 LNHDA, CDR2 SQIVND (reference sequence). The CDR3 is 13 amino acids. CDR3 DNA: TGTGCCAGTACCCCGGGACAGTCCTACGAGCAGTACTTC. It yields the protein CASTPGQSYEQYF.

The chain uses TRBV2 and TRBJ2-5; 7 bases fit TRBD1. With 6 bases clipped from V and 0 bases from J, the junction kept 7 bases outside the gene matches. Looked up from germline, CDR1 is SNHLY and CDR2 is FYNNEI. The CDR3 length is 15 residues. CDR3 in amino acids: CASRTGTAYQETQYF. The CDR3 DNA is TGTGCCAGCAGGACCGGGACAGCCTACCAAGAGACCCAGTACTTC.

The chain joins TRBV19 to TRBJ1-1, with D possibly TRBD1 on 6 matching bases. The CDR3 contains 13 residues. CDR1 is LNHDA, CDR2 SQIVND, per germline (reference sequence). Trimming pared 5 bases from V and 5 bases from J, leaving 12 bases between. This CDR3 is CASSQLQGTEAFF. The CDR3 coding sequence is TGTGCCAGTAGTCAGCTACAGGGAACTGAAGCTTTCTTT.

The chain is built from TRBV5-1 and TRBJ2-2; a weak D match, TRBD2 (5 bases). The CDR3 length is 15 residues. CDR1 is SGHRS, CDR2 YFSETQ, per germline. V was shortened by 0 bases and J by 6 bases, with 12 bases between the two germline ends. CDR3 amino acids: CASSLAASWAGELFF. The CDR3 bases are TGCGCCAGCAGCTTGGCGGCTAGCTGGGCCGGGGAGCTGTTTTTT.

In its sample, this clone was seen once. The CDR3 bases are TGCGCCAGCAGCCAAGTGACAGGGACTGGAAACACCATATATTTT. Protein sequence: CASSQVTGTGNTIYF. The chain is built from TRBV4-3 and TRBJ1-3, with 7 bases lining up with TRBD1. After removal of 1 base from V and 2 bases from J, the junction contained 2 bases not matched to a gene. The CDR3 sequence is 15 residues long. Germline V gene data show CDR1 as LGHNA and CDR2 as YSLEER.

CDR3 DNA: TGTGCCAGCAGCTTAGTGGCAGGTACTTACGAGCAGTACTTC. This gives the protein CASSLVAGTYEQYF. The chain recombines TRBV7-2 with TRBJ2-7; D is uncertain. V lost 1 base and J 4 bases, leaving 11 bases between the germline ends. Germline CDR1 SGHTA, CDR2 FQGNSA. The CDR3 totals 14 residues.

This clone appeared a single time. This rearrangement joins TRBV11-3 to TRBJ2-2; D unresolved. Germline CDR1 is SGHNT and CDR2 is YENEEA. Trimming stripped 0 bases from V and 2 bases from J, with 4 bases between. This CDR3 has 14 amino acids. The CDR3: CASSLEANTGELFF. The CDR3 nucleotides are TGTGCCAGCAGCTTAGAGGCCAACACCGGGGAGCTGTTTTTT. Combining the CDR3 with reference TRBV11-3 and TRBJ2-2 gives the whole variable domain EAGVVQSPRYKIIEKKQPVAFWCNPISGHNTLYWYLQNLGQGPELLIRYENEEAVDDSQLPKDRFSAERLKGVDSTLKIQPAELGDSAVYLCASSLEANTGELFFGEGSRLTVL.

In this sample, this clone turned up once. This chain joins TRBV7-2 and TRBJ1-4; 10 bases are a match to TRBD1. CDR3 length equals 17 residues. The germline CDR1 and CDR2 sequences are SGHTA and FQGNSA. The junction had 11 bases not matched to a gene; V was cut back by 3 bases and J by 7 bases. The CDR3 DNA reads as TGTGCCAGCAGCTTGGCGACAGGGGGCGCGATAGCTGAAAAACTGTTTTTT. The encoded protein is CASSLATGGAIAEKLFF.

The J gene is TRBJ2-7, the V gene TRBV6-6; unclear D gene. The CDR3 length is 12 residues. V was trimmed by 4 bases and J by 7 bases, leaving 11 bases between them. Germline V CDR1 and CDR2: MNHNY, SVGAGI (reference sequence). In DNA, the CDR3 is TGTGCCAGCAGTTCTGGCTTGTCAGAGCAGTACTTC. This encodes CASSSGLSEQYF.

The rearrangement uses TRBV2 and TRBJ1-2, with D tentatively TRBD1 (6 bases). The germline V gene has CDR1 SNHLY and CDR2 FYNNEI. The V and J ends lost 3 bases and 4 bases respectively, with 6 bases between them. The CDR3 has 12 amino acids. The CDR3 DNA sequence: TGTGCCAGCAGTGACAGGGGCTATGGCTACACCTTC. This codes for CASSDRGYGYTF.

In this sample, this clone turned up a few times. The V gene is TRBV7-2, the J gene TRBJ2-2; perhaps TRBD1 as D (6 bases). Trimming shortened V by 7 bases and J by 1 base, and 13 bases separated the two germline ends. CDR1 and CDR2 (germline): SGHTA, FQGNSA. The CDR3 runs to 15 residues. CDR3 sequence reads: CASNPIRGNTGELFF. The CDR3, as DNA: TGTGCCAGCAACCCTATCAGGGGGAACACCGGGGAGCTGTTTTTT.

This chain connects TRBV9 to TRBJ1-4; 7 bases map to TRBD1. CDR3 length: 15 amino acids. Germline V gene sequence: CDR1 SGDLS, CDR2 YYNGEE. The junction had 7 bases not matched to a gene; V was cut back by 2 bases and J by 6 bases. The CDR3 nucleotides read TGTGCCAGCAGCGTTAGACAGGGTCTGGATGAAAAACTGTTTTTT. Protein product: CASSVRQGLDEKLFF.

The J gene is TRBJ1-4, the V gene TRBV6-5; possibly TRBD1 for D (5 bases). The germline V gene encodes CDR1 MNHEY and CDR2 SVGAGI. Between the trimmed V and J ends, which lost 2 bases and 7 bases, there was a span of 14 bases. The CDR3 runs 15 residues. The CDR3 sequence is CASSYRSGEGEKLFF. The CDR3 bases are TGTGCCAGCAGTTACAGGTCGGGGGAGGGTGAAAAACTGTTTTTT.

The J gene is TRBJ2-1, the V gene TRBV7-9; the match to TRBD1 covers 7 bases. J gave up 7 bases and V 4 bases, and 4 bases lay outside the gene matches. Germline CDR1 is SEHNR and CDR2 is FQNEAQ (reference sequence). The CDR3 has 13 residues. CDR3 coding DNA: TGTGCCAGCAGCTCGGGACAGTATAATGAGCAGTTCTTC. This gives the protein CASSSGQYNEQFF.

This chain links TRBV6-6 with TRBJ2-1; 9 bases match TRBD1. CDR3 length: 15 residues. CDR1 MNHNY and CDR2 SVGAGI come from the germline V gene (reference sequence). Trimming took 2 bases from V and 5 from J; bases not matched to a gene: 4. CDR3 residues: CASSYPGQGNNEQFF. The DNA for the CDR3 is TGTGCCAGCAGTTACCCGGGACAGGGAAACAATGAGCAGTTCTTC.

The chain combines TRBV5-4 with TRBJ2-3, with TRBD2 identical over 8 bases. The trim removed 2 bases at V and 1 base at J, leaving 6 bases unmatched. The CDR3 has 16 amino acids. Germline lookup yields CDR1 SGHNT and CDR2 YYREEE (reference sequence). The CDR3 DNA reads as TGTGCCAGCAGCTTTTGGGGGCGGGGGGGCACAGATACGCAGTATTTT. Protein product: CASSFWGRGGTDTQYF.